What follows are 18 T cell receptor beta chains derived from one specimen sequenced in a study of blood T cell repertoires in COVID-19 (dated by TCRdb to 2018 to 2021). The receptor library was made with the immunoSEQ multiplex PCR assay. TCRdb took this table from immuneACCESS and kept in-frame rearrangements with V and J called. Such tables lack part of the clones; where checked against another copy, unresolved V genes explain under half of the gap, and the rest is unexplained. The sample contains 250,000 to 350,000 clones, 80% to 90% of them found a single time. The ten largest clones take up approximately 4.2% of the sample. Sequenced material: PBMCs or T cells enriched from blood (not recorded which). The receptor source for this set is a woman aged 30 to 39 who had recovered from COVID-19.

The chain combines TRBV18 with TRBJ1-1; TRBD1 matches at 9 bases. This CDR3 is built from 15 residues. Germline V gives CDR1 KGHSH, CDR2 LQKENI. The J segment lost 0 bases and the V segment lost 4 bases, leaving 3 bases of the junction unmatched. The CDR3 region is CASSLGTGLNTEAFF. The CDR3 coding sequence is TGTGCCAGCTCACTTGGGACAGGGTTGAACACTGAAGCTTTCTTT.

The CDR3 DNA reads TGTGCCAGCAGCCCATGGACTAGCGGGGAAGAGACCCAGTACTTC. Encoded protein: CASSPWTSGEETQYF. The chain couples TRBV11-2 to TRBJ2-5; TRBD2 matches 12 bases. With V trimmed by 5 bases and J by 3 bases, 4 bases remained unmatched. The CDR3 totals 15 residues. Germline CDR1 SGHAT, CDR2 FQNNGV.

The chain uses TRBV7-8 and TRBJ1-2, with D maybe TRBD1 (5 bases). Looked up from germline, CDR1 is SGHVS and CDR2 is FQNEAQ. Trimming removed 3 bases from V and 9 bases from J, with 17 bases in between. This CDR3 spans 14 amino acids. This chain's CDR3 is CASSFSAGPRSYTF. DNA of the CDR3: TGTGCCAGCAGCTTCTCGGCAGGGCCGAGGAGCTACACCTTC.

The J gene is TRBJ2-7, the V gene TRBV28; 7 bases line up with TRBD1. Germline V gene data show CDR1 as MDHEN and CDR2 as SYDVKM. V gave up 1 base and J gave up 3 bases; unmatched junction bases: 3. This CDR3 spans 14 amino acids. The CDR3 DNA reads as TGTGCCAGCAGTTTATTGGGGGACAGCTACGAGCAGTACTTC. Encoded protein: CASSLLGDSYEQYF.

The table lists this clone with a few counts. The V and J genes are TRBV7-2 and TRBJ2-3, with D perhaps TRBD1 (6 bases). There are 13 residues in the CDR3. The germline CDR1 and CDR2 sequences are SGHTA and FQGNSA. Trimming cost V 4 bases and J 4 bases, with 9 bases left between them. CDR3 region: CASSYSGADTQYF. The CDR3 DNA reads as TGTGCCAGCAGCTACTCAGGGGCAGATACGCAGTATTTT.

This chain connects TRBV27 to TRBJ2-3, with TRBD2 identical over 7 bases. The V gene's germline CDR1 is MNHEY and CDR2 SMNVEV (reference sequence). This CDR3 has 17 residues. Trimming at V came to 9 bases and at J to 1 base, leaving 16 bases not matched to a gene. The DNA for the CDR3 is TGTGCCAGTTGTAATGACCCTCGGGGACTACGCACAGATACGCAGTATTTT. It is translated as CASCNDPRGLRTDTQYF.

The chain couples TRBV28 to TRBJ1-3; weak D call: TRBD1 (6 bases). Germline loops: CDR1 MDHEN, CDR2 SYDVKM. V lost 3 bases and J lost 4, with 13 bases in between. CDR3 length: 15 residues. CDR3 DNA: TGTGCCAGCAGTTTTCAGGGGATATCCGGAAACACCATATATTTT. Translating it yields CASSFQGISGNTIYF.

The rearrangement uses TRBV28 and TRBJ2-7, with a weak D call TRBD1 (5 bases). Germline V gives CDR1 MDHEN, CDR2 SYDVKM. Trimming left V 3 bases short and J 0 bases short, with 12 bases between. The CDR3 has 15 residues. The CDR3 region has the DNA TGTGCCAGCAGTTTTTCAGGGTCTCCCTCCTACGAGCAGTACTTC. Protein product: CASSFSGSPSYEQYF.

The chain uses TRBV7-9 and TRBJ1-4; 7 positions match TRBD1. The germline CDR1 and CDR2 sequences are SEHNR and FQNEAQ (reference sequence). After removal of 10 bases from V and 0 bases from J, the junction contained 5 bases not matched to a gene. The CDR3 consists of 14 residues. In DNA, the CDR3 is TGTGCCATCGGGACAGTCGCAACTAATGAAAAACTGTTTTTT. Translating gives CAIGTVATNEKLFF.

The chain recombines TRBV10-3 with TRBJ1-1; the D gene is possibly TRBD1 (6 bases). Between the trimmed V and J ends, which lost 7 bases and 3 bases, there was a span of 27 bases. CDR1 is ENHRY and CDR2 is SYGVKD in the germline V gene. The CDR3 totals 18 residues. The DNA of the CDR3 is TGTGCCATCACGACCCCTGACCGGGACACCCGCCGGCACACTGAAGCTTTCTTT. It is translated as CAITTPDRDTRRHTEAFF.

The chain employs TRBV28 and TRBJ1-1, with D uncertain. This CDR3 is built from 13 residues. Germline V gene data show CDR1 as MDHEN and CDR2 as SYDVKM. V was trimmed by 2 bases and J by 0 bases, leaving 4 bases between them. The DNA for the CDR3 is TGTGCCAGCAGTTTACAGGTGAACACTGAAGCTTTCTTT. The encoded protein is CASSLQVNTEAFF. Looking up the rest from reference TRBV28 and TRBJ1-1 gives the full variable domain: DVKVTQSSRYLVKRTGEKVFLECVQDMDHENMFWYRQDPGLGLRLIYFSYDVKMKEKGDIPEGYSVSREKKERFSLILESASTNQTSMYLCASSLQVNTEAFFGQGTRLTVV.

The chain is built from TRBV5-1 and TRBJ2-3, with D tentatively TRBD2 (5 bases). Germline CDR1 reads SGHRS; CDR2 reads YFSETQ. Trimming stripped 0 bases from V and 6 bases from J, with 11 bases between. The CDR3 is made up of 14 amino acids. In DNA, the CDR3 is TGCGCCAGCAGCTTGGGGCAGGAGGTGGATACGCAGTATTTT. Translated: CASSLGQEVDTQYF.

The rearrangement uses TRBV9 and TRBJ2-7; 7 bases match TRBD2. V gave up 4 bases and J gave up 0 bases; unmatched junction bases: 4. The CDR3 sequence is 14 residues long. Germline CDR1 reads SGDLS; CDR2 reads YYNGEE. The CDR3 sequence is CASSTRTSSYEQYF. The CDR3 DNA sequence: TGTGCCAGCAGCACCAGGACTAGCTCCTACGAGCAGTACTTC.

This chain connects TRBV7-3 to TRBJ1-1; perhaps TRBD1 as D (6 bases). Trimming took 5 bases from V and 3 from J, leaving 13 bases between them. This CDR3 comprises 14 residues. In germline, CDR1 is SGHTA, CDR2 FQGTGA. Written as DNA, the CDR3 is TGTGCCAGCAGCATTGAACCAGGGGACACTGAAGCTTTCTTT. It encodes CASSIEPGDTEAFF.

This chain joins TRBV3-1 (or the pseudogene TRBV3-2) and TRBJ2-1; D gene ambiguous. Trimming left V 1 base short and J 4 bases short, with 5 bases between. The CDR3 sequence is 13 residues long. Germline loops: CDR1 LGHDT, CDR2 YNNKEL (reference sequence). The CDR3 DNA reads TGTGCCAGCAGCCAAGGACTGTACAATGAGCAGTTCTTC. The encoded protein is CASSQGLYNEQFF.

This clone was seen a handful of times. This chain links TRBV6-1 with TRBJ2-7; TRBD1 matches at 9 bases. V lost 6 bases and J lost 3; bases outside the gene matches: 12. CDR3 size: 16 residues. Looked up from germline, CDR1 is MNHNS and CDR2 is SASEGT. The CDR3 loop reads CASRENDRGGYYEQYF. Written as DNA, the CDR3 is TGTGCCAGCAGGGAAAACGACAGGGGGGGATACTACGAGCAGTACTTC.

V is TRBV4-2 and J is TRBJ1-5; D remains unclear. The CDR3 is 16 amino acids. In germline, CDR1 is LGHNA, CDR2 YNFKEQ. V was clipped by 0 bases and J by 6 bases, with 15 bases between them. DNA for the CDR3: TGTGCCAGCAGCCAAGAGGCGGGTGATGGTGCTCAGCCCCAGCATTTT. This gives the protein CASSQEAGDGAQPQHF.

The gene calls are TRBV19 and TRBJ1-5, with no clear D. CDR3 length equals 12 residues. Between the trimmed V and J ends, which lost 9 bases and 4 bases, there was a span of 10 bases. In germline, CDR1 is LNHDA, CDR2 SQIVND (reference sequence). CDR3 protein: CASRRRNQPQHF. The CDR3, as DNA: TGTGCCAGCCGACGGAGAAATCAGCCCCAGCATTTT.